The present entry profiles one T cell receptor beta chain with its context. The antigen remains unidentified. The V and J ends lost 8 bases and 4 bases respectively, with 12 bases between them. This CDR3 has 13 amino acids. The data were taken from a study of T cell repertoires in cytomegalovirus infection. Study in general: TCR beta signatures that were public indicated CMV infection and matching HLA type.

A single record per CDR3 protein comes from TCRdb applying MiXCR to the reads. The sample carries 300,000 to 400,000 distinct CDR3 sequences, roughly 25% recorded once. Study observations and caveats: Pooled public TCR beta family frequency picked out CMV carriers with the relevant HLA. Predominance within the ex vivo response was attributable to HLA-C-restricted CMV-specific TCR beta clonotypes.

Material: cultured PBMCs, obtained from culture after CMV antigen stimulation. This clonotype was obtained from a human donor in good health (CMV status not recorded). Some clones in this sample may be carry-over from other donors' samples. The chain couples TRBV12-3 or TRBV12-4 to TRBJ1-5; TRBD1 might be the D (6 bases). The CDR3 nucleotides read TGTGCCAGCCGCGGGACATCTAATCAGCCCCAGCATTTT. Amino acid sequence: CASRGTSNQPQHF.